This T cell receptor (beta chain) was identified in a study of cytomegalovirus exposure and HLA in healthy donors. In the PCR, 60 Vbeta and 13 Jbeta primers were used. Method: immunoSEQ multiplex PCR; TCRdb's copy keeps in-frame clones and lacks some. The sample includes some 90,000 clones, about 86% of them seen just once. Broader study findings: For TCR beta chains, V- and J-gene trimming was later linked to a missense DCLRE1C variant. Analyzed later, most CMV-associated TCR beta chains appeared HLA-restricted.

The V gene's germline CDR1 is SGHAT and CDR2 FQNNGV. The CDR3 loop spans 18 amino acids. The trim removed 4 bases at V and 0 bases at J, leaving 10 bases unmatched. A note on this clone: The antigen is unknown.

Sequencing was done on a sample of PBMCs. This TCR came from a woman in her seventies in good health and CMV-seropositive. V gene TRBV11-2 combines with J gene TRBJ2-4, with TRBD1 matching over 9 bases. CDR3 amino acids: CASSSPKDRGLAKNIQYF. Here the CDR3 DNA reads TGTGCCAGCAGCTCGCCAAAGGACAGGGGATTAGCCAAAAACATTCAGTACTTC.